A single sample gave rise to the 18 T cell receptor beta chains below, sequenced in a study of cytomegalovirus exposure and HLA in healthy donors. This PCR relied on a set of 60 Vbeta primers and 13 Jbeta primers. Sequencing was performed with immunoSEQ multiplex PCR; in TCRdb, only in-frame clones are kept and a portion is missing. Here the sample spans fewer than 180,000 clones, about 76% being singletons. The sequencing input was PBMCs. These receptors all come from a human donor in good health.

The chain has TRBV7-8 and TRBJ1-5; D is perhaps TRBD1 (6 bases). The CDR3 is 16 amino acids. Germline CDR1 is SGHVS and CDR2 is FQNEAQ. V was clipped by 5 bases and J by 3 bases, with 17 bases between them. The CDR3 region has the DNA TGTGCCAGCAGCGTACGGGGGGGCGGTAACAATCAGCCCCAGCATTTT. It specifies CASSVRGGGNNQPQHF.

The chain employs TRBV7-8 and TRBJ1-1; no definite D call. The CDR3 has 14 residues. V gave up 5 bases and J gave up 1 base, with 11 bases separating them. Germline values: CDR1 SGHVS, CDR2 FQNEAQ. CDR3 coding DNA: TGTGCCAGCAGCGTGACTCATGGGAACACTGAAGCTTTCTTT. Translation gives CASSVTHGNTEAFF.

This chain connects TRBV28 to TRBJ1-4; D gene unclear. The CDR3 loop spans 14 amino acids. From germline, CDR1 is MDHEN and CDR2 SYDVKM. Trimming left V 3 bases short and J 3 bases short, with 8 bases between. The CDR3 protein is CASSFSDSNEKLFF. The CDR3 region has the DNA TGTGCCAGCAGTTTCAGTGACTCTAATGAAAAACTGTTTTTT.

This chain uses TRBV19 with TRBJ2-5, with TRBD2 identical over 14 bases. Trimming removed 3 bases from V and 5 bases from J; junction bases left unmatched: 5. This CDR3 region has 16 residues. Germline values: CDR1 LNHDA, CDR2 SQIVND (reference sequence). CDR3 DNA: TGTGCCAGTAGTATCCGACTAGCGGGGGGGAGGGAGACCCAGTACTTC. This gives the protein CASSIRLAGGRETQYF.

V is TRBV6-5 and J is TRBJ2-5, with 8 bases lining up with TRBD2. After removal of 6 bases from V and 5 bases from J, the junction contained 8 bases not matched to a gene. In germline, CDR1 is MNHEY, CDR2 SVGAGI. The CDR3 is 14 amino acids. The chain's CDR3 is CASSPKPSGETQYF. The DNA for the CDR3 is TGTGCCAGCAGCCCGAAGCCTAGCGGGGAGACCCAGTACTTC.

The CDR3 DNA is TGTGCCATGACGGACAGGGAGGTGGATCAGCCCCAGCATTTT. Residues: CAMTDREVDQPQHF. The chain links TRBV2 to TRBJ1-5; TRBD1 matches at 8 bases. The ends lost 10 bases at V and 5 bases at J; junction bases unmatched: 10. CDR3 length: 14 residues. CDR1 is SNHLY and CDR2 is FYNNEI in the germline V gene.

V gene TRBV6-1 combines with J gene TRBJ1-1; D perhaps matches TRBD1 (5 bases). Germline values: CDR1 MNHNS, CDR2 SASEGT. Trimming removed 7 bases at V and 8 bases at J, with 17 bases between. The CDR3 has 13 residues. CDR3 DNA sequence: TGTGCCAGCACCCTATTTCACGGACAAGAAGCTTTCTTT. Protein: CASTLFHGQEAFF.

This chain joins TRBV4-2 and TRBJ2-1; D might be TRBD1 (6 bases). This CDR3 region has 15 residues. The V gene's germline CDR1 is LGHNA and CDR2 YNFKEQ. V lost 0 bases and J 3 bases, leaving 9 bases between the germline ends. CDR3: CASSQESRGYNEQFF. CDR3 bases: TGTGCCAGCAGCCAAGAATCCAGGGGCTACAATGAGCAGTTCTTC.

Worth noting for this clone: An end of the junction differs from the germline gene, which may be a read error. J is TRBJ1-1 and V is TRBV7-9; possible D gene TRBD1, 6 bases. This CDR3 region has 13 residues. Per the germline V gene, CDR1 is SEHNR and CDR2 is FQNEAQ (reference sequence). The CDR3 loop is CSSSLTQGPEAFF. As DNA, the CDR3 is TGTTCCAGCAGCCTAACACAGGGTCCTGAAGCTTTCTTT.

J is TRBJ2-1 and V is TRBV5-4, with 8 bases matching TRBD1. V lost 4 bases and J lost 6; bases outside the gene matches: 6. The V gene's germline CDR1 is SGHNT and CDR2 YYREEE (reference sequence). The CDR3 consists of 14 residues. CDR3 sequence: CASSHRGQGNEQFF. CDR3 in DNA: TGTGCCAGCAGCCACAGAGGACAGGGCAATGAGCAGTTCTTC.

The genes are TRBV6-1 and TRBJ1-1, with TRBD1 matching over 8 bases. Germline-derived CDR1 and CDR2 are MNHNS and SASEGT. This CDR3 has 12 residues. The V segment lost 5 bases and the J segment 5 bases; nucleotides outside the gene matches: 1. The CDR3 protein is CASSWTGTEAFF. CDR3 in DNA: TGTGCCAGCAGTTGGACAGGGACTGAAGCTTTCTTT.

The chain carries TRBV10-3 and TRBJ2-2, with TRBD2 matching 11 bases. The trim removed 8 bases at V and 4 bases at J, leaving 15 bases unmatched. Per germline, CDR1 ENHRY and CDR2 SYGVKD. The CDR3 covers 18 residues. CDR3 amino acids: CAIRRITPGTSGTGELFF. In DNA form, the CDR3 reads TGTGCCATCCGACGAATCACCCCCGGGACTAGCGGCACCGGGGAGCTGTTTTTT.

This rearrangement joins TRBV5-1 to TRBJ2-7, with a tentative D call TRBD1 (5 bases). The V and J ends lost 6 bases and 2 bases respectively, with 9 bases between them. Germline V gives CDR1 SGHRS, CDR2 YFSETQ. This CDR3 has 12 amino acids. CDR3 nucleotides: TGCGCCAGCAATAAGGGGCCCTACGAGCAGTACTTC. This gives the protein CASNKGPYEQYF.

V and J are TRBV29-1 and TRBJ1-2, with D maybe TRBD1 (6 bases). The CDR3 spans 12 residues. Trimming shortened V by 6 bases and J by 6 bases, and 14 bases separated the two germline ends. The germline CDR1 and CDR2 sequences are SQVTM and ANQGSEA. CDR3 protein: CSVNRVENGYTF. The CDR3 DNA is TGCAGCGTGAACAGGGTAGAAAATGGCTACACCTTC.

The chain is built from TRBV30 and TRBJ2-5; the D gene is possibly TRBD2 (6 bases). Germline V gives CDR1 GTSNPN, CDR2 SVGIG (reference sequence). The V end was cut by 4 bases, the J end by 5 bases, with 11 bases between. The CDR3 consists of 12 residues. The DNA of the CDR3 is TGTGCCTGGAAGGGGACTTGGGAGACCCAGTACTTC. It translates to CAWKGTWETQYF. Full variable domain (rest looked up from reference TRBV30 and TRBJ2-5): SQTIHQWPATLVQPVGSPLSLECTVEGTSNPNLYWYRQAAGRGLQLLFYSVGIGQISSEVPQNLSASRPQDRQFILSSKKLLLSDSGFYLCAWKGTWETQYFGPGTRLLVL.

The table lists this clone with a count of one. This chain links TRBV6-5 with TRBJ2-7, with D tentatively TRBD1 (6 bases). Per germline, CDR1 MNHEY and CDR2 SVGAGI. The V and J ends lost 10 bases and 3 bases respectively, with 19 bases between them. The length of the CDR3 is 14 residues. The CDR3 nucleotides are TGTGCCACCGCCCAGGGGTCCGATTTCTACGAGCAGTACTTC. Translation: CATAQGSDFYEQYF.

The genes are TRBV5-6 and TRBJ2-2; 11 bases agree with TRBD2. CDR1 SGHDT and CDR2 YYEEEE come from the germline V gene. After removal of 0 bases from V and 5 bases from J, the junction contained 0 bases not matched to a gene. The CDR3 runs 15 residues. CDR3 protein: CASSLVAGGTGELFF. The CDR3 DNA reads TGTGCCAGCAGCTTGGTAGCGGGGGGGACCGGGGAGCTGTTTTTT.

The chain joins TRBV7-2 to TRBJ1-2, with D unresolved. Germline V gene sequence: CDR1 SGHTA, CDR2 FQGNSA. The ends were cut back, 5 bases at V and 0 bases at J, with 10 bases in the middle. There are 14 residues in the CDR3. The CDR3 sequence is CASSTPRPNYGYTF. The CDR3 DNA follows: TGTGCCAGCAGCACCCCGCGCCCTAACTATGGCTACACCTTC.